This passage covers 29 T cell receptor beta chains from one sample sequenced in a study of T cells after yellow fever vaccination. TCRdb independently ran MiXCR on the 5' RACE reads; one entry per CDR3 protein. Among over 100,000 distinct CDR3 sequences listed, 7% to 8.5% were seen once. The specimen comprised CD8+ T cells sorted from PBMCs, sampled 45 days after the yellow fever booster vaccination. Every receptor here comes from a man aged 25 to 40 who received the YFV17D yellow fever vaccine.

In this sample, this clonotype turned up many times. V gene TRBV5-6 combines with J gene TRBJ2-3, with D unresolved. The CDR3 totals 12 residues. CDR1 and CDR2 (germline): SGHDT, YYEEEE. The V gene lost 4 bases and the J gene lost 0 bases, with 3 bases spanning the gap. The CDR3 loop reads CASSHSTDTQYF. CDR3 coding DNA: TGTGCCAGCAGCCATAGCACAGATACGCAGTATTTT. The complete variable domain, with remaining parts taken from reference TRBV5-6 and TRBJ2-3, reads DAGVTQSPTHLIKTRGQQVTLRCSPKSGHDTVSWYQQALGQGPQFIFQYYEEEERQRGNFPDRFSGHQFPNYSSELNVNALLLGDSALYLCASSHSTDTQYFGPGTRLTVL.

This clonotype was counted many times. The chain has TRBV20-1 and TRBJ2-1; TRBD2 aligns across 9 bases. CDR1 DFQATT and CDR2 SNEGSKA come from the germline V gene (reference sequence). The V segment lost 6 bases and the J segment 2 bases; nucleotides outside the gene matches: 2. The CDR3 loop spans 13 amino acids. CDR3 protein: CSALAGTYNEQFF. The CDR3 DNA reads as TGCAGTGCGCTAGCGGGGACCTACAATGAGCAGTTCTTC.

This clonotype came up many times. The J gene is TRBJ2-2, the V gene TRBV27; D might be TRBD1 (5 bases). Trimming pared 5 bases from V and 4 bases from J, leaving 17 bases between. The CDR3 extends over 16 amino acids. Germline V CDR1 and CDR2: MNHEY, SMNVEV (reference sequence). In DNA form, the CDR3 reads TGTGCCAGCAGTCCCCATCAGGGCCCCGTCACCGGGGAGCTGTTTTTT. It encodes CASSPHQGPVTGELFF.

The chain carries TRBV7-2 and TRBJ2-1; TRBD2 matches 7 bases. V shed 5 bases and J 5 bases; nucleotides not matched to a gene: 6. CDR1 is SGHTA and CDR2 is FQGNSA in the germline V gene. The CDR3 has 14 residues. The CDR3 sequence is CASSAGLDNNEQFF. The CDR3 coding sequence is TGTGCCAGCAGCGCCGGACTAGATAACAATGAGCAGTTCTTC.

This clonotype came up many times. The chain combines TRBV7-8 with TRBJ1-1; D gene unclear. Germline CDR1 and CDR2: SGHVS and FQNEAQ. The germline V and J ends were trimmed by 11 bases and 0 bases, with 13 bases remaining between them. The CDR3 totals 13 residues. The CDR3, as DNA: TGTGCCGGTACCGGGGAGATGAACACTGAAGCTTTCTTT. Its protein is CAGTGEMNTEAFF.

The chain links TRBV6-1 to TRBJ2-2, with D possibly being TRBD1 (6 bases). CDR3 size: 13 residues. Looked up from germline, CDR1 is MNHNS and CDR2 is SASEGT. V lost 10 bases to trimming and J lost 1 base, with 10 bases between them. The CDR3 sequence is CATRGLNTGELFF. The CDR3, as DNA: TGTGCCACTAGGGGGTTGAACACCGGGGAGCTGTTTTTT.

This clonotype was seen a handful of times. The CDR3 sequence is CASSPPGTQETQYF. In DNA, the CDR3 is TGTGCCAGCAGCCCGCCGGGGACCCAAGAGACCCAGTACTTC. J is TRBJ2-5 and V is TRBV3-1; D tentatively fits TRBD1 or TRBD2 (5 bases each). Per germline, CDR1 LGHDT and CDR2 YNNKEL (reference sequence). This CDR3 is built from 14 residues. With 4 bases removed from V and 1 base from J, the gap between germline ends came to 10 bases.

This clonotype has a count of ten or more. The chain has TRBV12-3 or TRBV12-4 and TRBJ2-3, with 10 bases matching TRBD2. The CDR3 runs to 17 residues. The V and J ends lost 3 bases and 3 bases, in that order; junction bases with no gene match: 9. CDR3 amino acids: CASSFPSSGSGTDTQYF. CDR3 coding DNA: TGTGCCAGCAGTTTCCCCTCTAGCGGGAGTGGAACAGATACGCAGTATTTT.

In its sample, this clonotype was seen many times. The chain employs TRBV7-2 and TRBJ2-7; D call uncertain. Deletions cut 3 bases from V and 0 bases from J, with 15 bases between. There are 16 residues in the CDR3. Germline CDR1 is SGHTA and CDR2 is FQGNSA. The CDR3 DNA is TGTGCCAGCAGCTTTTCCGGGTACGGTGCCTCCTACGAGCAGTACTTC. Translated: CASSFSGYGASYEQYF. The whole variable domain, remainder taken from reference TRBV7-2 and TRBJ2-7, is GAGVSQSPSNKVTEKGKDVELRCDPISGHTALYWYRQSLGQGLEFLIYFQGNSAPDKSGLPSDRFSAERTGGSVSTLTIQRTQQEDSAVYLCASSFSGYGASYEQYFGPGTRLTVT.

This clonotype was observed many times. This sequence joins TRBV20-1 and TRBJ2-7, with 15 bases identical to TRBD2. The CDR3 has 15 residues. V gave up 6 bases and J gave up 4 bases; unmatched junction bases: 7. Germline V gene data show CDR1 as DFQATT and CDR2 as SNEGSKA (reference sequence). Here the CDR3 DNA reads TGCAGTGCAAGAAACGGGACTAGCGGGAGGTACGAGCAGTACTTC. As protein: CSARNGTSGRYEQYF.

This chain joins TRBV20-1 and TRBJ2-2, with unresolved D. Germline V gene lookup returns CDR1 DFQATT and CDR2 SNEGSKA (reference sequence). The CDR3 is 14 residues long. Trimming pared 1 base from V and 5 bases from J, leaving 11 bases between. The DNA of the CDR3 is TGCAGTGCTAGAGTGGCGTCCAGGACCGGGGAGCTGTTTTTT. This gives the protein CSARVASRTGELFF.

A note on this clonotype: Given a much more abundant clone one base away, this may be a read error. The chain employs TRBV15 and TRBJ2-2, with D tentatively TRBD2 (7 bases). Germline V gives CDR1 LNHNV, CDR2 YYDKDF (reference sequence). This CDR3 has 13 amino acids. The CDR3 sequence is CVTREGGTGELFF. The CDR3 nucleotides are TGTGTCACCAGGGAGGGGGGAACCGGGGAGCTGTTTTTT.

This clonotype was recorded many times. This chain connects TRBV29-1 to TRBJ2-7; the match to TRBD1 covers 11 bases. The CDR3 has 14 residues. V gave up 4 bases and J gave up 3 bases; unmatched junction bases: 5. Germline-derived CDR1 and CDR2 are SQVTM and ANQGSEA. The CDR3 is CSVAGGTGGYEQYF. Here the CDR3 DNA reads TGCAGCGTTGCTGGGGGGACAGGGGGCTACGAGCAGTACTTC.

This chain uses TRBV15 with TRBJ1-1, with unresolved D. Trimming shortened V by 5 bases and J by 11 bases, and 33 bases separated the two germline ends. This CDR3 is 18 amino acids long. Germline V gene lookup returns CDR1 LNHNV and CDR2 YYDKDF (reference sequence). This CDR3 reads CATSSGSLAERHGYRAFF. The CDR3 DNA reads TGTGCCACCAGCTCCGGCTCTCTTGCTGAGAGGCATGGGTATCGGGCTTTCTTT.

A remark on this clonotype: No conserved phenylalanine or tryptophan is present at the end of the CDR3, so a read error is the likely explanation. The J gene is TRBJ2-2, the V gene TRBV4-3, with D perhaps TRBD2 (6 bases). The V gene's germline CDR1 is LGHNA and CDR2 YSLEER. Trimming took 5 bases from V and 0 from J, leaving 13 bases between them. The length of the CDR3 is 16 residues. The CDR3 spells CASSLDWGANTGELFL. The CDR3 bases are TGCGCCAGCAGCTTGGACTGGGGGGCGAACACCGGGGAGCTGTTTCTT.

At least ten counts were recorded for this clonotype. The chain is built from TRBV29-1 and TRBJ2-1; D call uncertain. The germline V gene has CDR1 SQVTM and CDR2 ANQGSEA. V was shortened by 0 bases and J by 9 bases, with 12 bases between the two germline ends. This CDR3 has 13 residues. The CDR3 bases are TGCAGCGTTGAAGATCTTGCGTACGGTGAGCAGTTCTTC. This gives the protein CSVEDLAYGEQFF.

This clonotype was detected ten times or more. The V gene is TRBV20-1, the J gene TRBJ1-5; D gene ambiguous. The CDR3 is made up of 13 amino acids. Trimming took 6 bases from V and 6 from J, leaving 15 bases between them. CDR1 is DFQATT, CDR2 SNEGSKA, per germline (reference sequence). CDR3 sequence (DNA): TGCAGTGCCTCCTACGGCGAAAGTCAGCCCCAGCATTTT. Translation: CSASYGESQPQHF.

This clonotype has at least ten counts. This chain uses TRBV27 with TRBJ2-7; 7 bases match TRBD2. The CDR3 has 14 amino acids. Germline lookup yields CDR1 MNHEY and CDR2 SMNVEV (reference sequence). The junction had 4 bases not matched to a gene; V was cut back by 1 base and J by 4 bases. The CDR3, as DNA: TGTGCCAGCAGTTTATTCCGCGGGGGATACGAGCAGTACTTC. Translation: CASSLFRGGYEQYF.

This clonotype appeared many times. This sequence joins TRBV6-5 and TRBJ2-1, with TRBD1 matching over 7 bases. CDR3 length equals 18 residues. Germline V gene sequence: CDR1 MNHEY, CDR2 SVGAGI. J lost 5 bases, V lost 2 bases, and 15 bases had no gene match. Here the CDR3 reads CASSYNEGAYYLNNEQFF. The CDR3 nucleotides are TGTGCCAGCAGTTACAATGAGGGGGCGTATTATCTTAACAATGAGCAGTTCTTC.

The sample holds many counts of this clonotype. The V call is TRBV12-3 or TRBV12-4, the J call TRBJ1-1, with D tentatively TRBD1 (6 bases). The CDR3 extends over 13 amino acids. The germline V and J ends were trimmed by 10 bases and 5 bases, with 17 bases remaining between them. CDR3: CATKRGGVTEAFF. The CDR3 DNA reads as TGTGCCACAAAGAGGGGGGGTGTGACTGAAGCTTTCTTT.

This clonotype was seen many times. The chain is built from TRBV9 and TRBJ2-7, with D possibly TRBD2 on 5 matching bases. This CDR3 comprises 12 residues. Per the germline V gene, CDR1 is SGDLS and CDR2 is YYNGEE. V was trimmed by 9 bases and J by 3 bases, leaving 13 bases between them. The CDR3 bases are TGTGCCAACTCGTTGCGGGTCTACGAGCAGTACTTC. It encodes CANSLRVYEQYF. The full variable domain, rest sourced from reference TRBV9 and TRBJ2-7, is DSGVTQTPKHLITATGQRVTLRCSPRSGDLSVYWYQQSLDQGLQFLIQYYNGEERAKGNILERFSAQQFPDLHSELNLSSLELGDSALYFCANSLRVYEQYFGPGTRLTVT.

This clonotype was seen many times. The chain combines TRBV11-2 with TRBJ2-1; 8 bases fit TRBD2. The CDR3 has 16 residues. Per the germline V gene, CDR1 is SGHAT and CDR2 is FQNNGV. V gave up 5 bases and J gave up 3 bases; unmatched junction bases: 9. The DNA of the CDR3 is TGTGCCAGCAGCACCAAAGCGGGAGAGGTCTACAATGAGCAGTTCTTC. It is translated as CASSTKAGEVYNEQFF.

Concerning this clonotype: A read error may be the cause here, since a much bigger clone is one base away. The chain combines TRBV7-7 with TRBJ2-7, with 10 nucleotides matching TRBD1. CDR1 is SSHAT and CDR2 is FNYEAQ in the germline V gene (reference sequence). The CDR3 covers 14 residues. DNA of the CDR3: TGTGCCGGCAGCTTTCGGGACAGGGGCTACGAGCAGTACTTC. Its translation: CAGSFRDRGYEQYF.

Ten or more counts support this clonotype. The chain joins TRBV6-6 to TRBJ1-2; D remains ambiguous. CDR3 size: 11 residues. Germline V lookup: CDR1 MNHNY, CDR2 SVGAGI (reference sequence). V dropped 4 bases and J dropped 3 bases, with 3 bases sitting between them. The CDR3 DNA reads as TGTGCCAGCAGTTTAGACTATGGCTACACCTTC. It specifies CASSLDYGYTF.

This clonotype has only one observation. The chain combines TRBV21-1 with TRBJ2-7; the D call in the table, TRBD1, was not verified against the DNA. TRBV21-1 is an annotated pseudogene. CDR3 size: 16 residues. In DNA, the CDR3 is TGTGCCAGCAGCAAAGCGCTTTCCGGGGACACCTACGAGCAGTACTTC. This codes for CASSKALSGDTYEQYF.

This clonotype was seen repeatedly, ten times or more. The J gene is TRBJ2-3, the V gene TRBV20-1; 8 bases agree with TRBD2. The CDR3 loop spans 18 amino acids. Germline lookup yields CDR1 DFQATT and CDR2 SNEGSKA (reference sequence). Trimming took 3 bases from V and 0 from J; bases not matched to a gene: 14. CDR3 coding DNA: TGCAGTGCTAGTGGGCTTAGCGGGACGGAACCCAGCACAGATACGCAGTATTTT. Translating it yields CSASGLSGTEPSTDTQYF.

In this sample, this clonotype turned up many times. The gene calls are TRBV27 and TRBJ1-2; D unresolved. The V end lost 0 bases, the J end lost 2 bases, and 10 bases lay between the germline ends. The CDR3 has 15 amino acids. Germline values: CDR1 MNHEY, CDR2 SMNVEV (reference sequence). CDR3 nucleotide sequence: TGTGCCAGCAGTTTATCGACGACGGGGAACTATGGCTACACCTTC. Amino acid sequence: CASSLSTTGNYGYTF.

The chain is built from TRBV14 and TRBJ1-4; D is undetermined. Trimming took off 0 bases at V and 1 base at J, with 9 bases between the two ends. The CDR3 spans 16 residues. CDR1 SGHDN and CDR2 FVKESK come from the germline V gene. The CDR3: CASSQEIELTNEKLFF. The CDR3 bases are TGTGCCAGCAGCCAAGAGATAGAATTAACTAATGAAAAACTGTTTTTT.

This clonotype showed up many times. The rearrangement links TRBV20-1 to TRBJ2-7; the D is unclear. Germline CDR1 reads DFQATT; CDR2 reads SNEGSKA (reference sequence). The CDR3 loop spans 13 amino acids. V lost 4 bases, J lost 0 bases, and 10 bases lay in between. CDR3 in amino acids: CSANPTNSYEQYF. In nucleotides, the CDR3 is TGCAGTGCTAACCCGACGAACTCCTACGAGCAGTACTTC.